These T cell receptor beta chains were read from a single sample in a study of cytomegalovirus exposure and HLA in healthy donors. Produced via immunoSEQ multiplex PCR; TCRdb's table is partial and in-frame only. The repertoire has about 130,000 clones, 94% of them found once; the top ten carry 1.8%. Sequencing input: PBMCs. These TCRs come from a man between 18 and 35 years old in good health and CMV-seropositive. CDR3s include the opening cysteine and the closing phenylalanine or tryptophan. The order of the fields is D gene, clone size, V gene, J gene, CDR3 DNA, CDR3 protein. D genes are given only for firm matches. A row's size may be missing; if present it is once, few, many or a size class.

-	-	TRBV14	TRBJ1-3	TGTGCCAGCAGCCAAATCCGGGACACCAACTCTGGAAACACCATATATTTT	CASSQIRDTNSGNTIYF
TRBD2	-	TRBV5-5	TRBJ2-7	TGTGCCAGCAGCTTGTCGACTAGCTTTTTCTACGAGCAGTACTTC	CASSLSTSFFYEQYF
TRBD1	-	TRBV2	TRBJ2-5	TGTGCCAGCAGACAGGGGCCGGAGACCCAGTACTTC	CASRQGPETQYF
TRBD1	-	TRBV5-1	TRBJ1-4	TGCGCCAGCAGCACTTCTACAGGGGGAGATGAAAAACTGTTTTTT	CASSTSTGGDEKLFF
TRBD2	once	TRBV15	TRBJ2-7	TGTGCCACCAGCAGCAGCTGGACTAGCGGGTTCACCTACGAGCAGTACTTC	CATSSSWTSGFTYEQYF
-	-	TRBV27	TRBJ2-3	TGTGCCAGCAGTTTTCGGCCTAGCGGCACAGATACGCAGTATTTT	CASSFRPSGTDTQYF
-	-	TRBV29-1	TRBJ1-2	TGCAGCGTTCCCCTCCCAGGGGCGCGGGGCTACACCTTC	CSVPLPGARGYTF
-	-	TRBV25-1	TRBJ2-3	TGTGCCAGCAGTGGTGGCCTGTCGACGCAGTATTTT	CASSGGLSTQYF
-	-	TRBV5-1	TRBJ2-3	TGCGCCAGCAGCTTGGTGTCTGGCGGGGGCACAGATACGCAGTATTTT	CASSLVSGGGTDTQYF
-	-	TRBV19	TRBJ2-7	TGTGCCAGTAACCCCGGAGGCGGGATGGGGTTCGGGGAGCAGTACTTC	CASNPGGGMGFGEQYF
TRBD1	-	TRBV30	TRBJ1-1	TGTGCCTGGGTTGGAAACAGGGGCCCGAACACTGAAGCTTTCTTT	CAWVGNRGPNTEAFF
TRBD2	-	TRBV10-3	TRBJ2-2	TGTGCCATCGGGACAGGAGGGACTAGCGGGCACACCGGGGAGCTGTTTTTT	CAIGTGGTSGHTGELFF
TRBD2	-	TRBV2	TRBJ2-6	TGTGCCAGCAGGCTAGCGGGAGGGGCTGGGGCCAACGTCCTGACTTTC	CASRLAGGAGANVLTF
-	-	TRBV29-1	TRBJ1-3	TGCAGCGTGGGGCGGACAGTGCCCTCTGAGGGAAACACCATATATTTT	CSVGRTVPSEGNTIYF
TRBD2	-	TRBV5-1	TRBJ2-7	TGCGCCAGCAGGCTGGGACTAGCGGGGAGCTACGAGCAGTACTTC	CASRLGLAGSYEQYF
TRBD1	-	TRBV7-2	TRBJ2-3	TGTGCCAGCAGCTCGACAGGGGCTTCGACAGATACGCAGTATTTT	CASSSTGASTDTQYF
TRBD2	-	TRBV5-1	TRBJ2-1	TGCGCCAGCAGCTACTCTAGCGGTCTAAACAATGAGCAGTTCTTC	CASSYSSGLNNEQFF
-	-	TRBV7-9	TRBJ1-1	TGTGCCAGCAGCCTGACAGGAAACACTGAAGCTTTCTTT	CASSLTGNTEAFF
-	-	TRBV4-1	TRBJ1-5	TGCGCCAGCAGCCAAGAGGAGCCGGGAGGAGGGAATCAGCCCCAGCATTTT	CASSQEEPGGGNQPQHF
TRBD2	-	TRBV2	TRBJ2-1	TGTGCCAGCAGTGAACTAGCGGGAGCGGATGAGCAGTTCTTC	CASSELAGADEQFF
-	-	TRBV5-1	TRBJ1-2	TGCGCCAGCAGCCCGGGACTGAATGTAAGTCCTAACTATGGCTACACCTTC	CASSPGLNVSPNYGYTF
TRBD2	-	TRBV5-4	TRBJ2-3	TGTGCCAGCAGCCCCCGACTAGCGGGACTGACAGATACGCAGTATTTT	CASSPRLAGLTDTQYF
TRBD1	-	TRBV5-1	TRBJ2-3	TGCGCCAGCAGCTGGACAGGGGGACCGGATACGCAGTATTTT	CASSWTGGPDTQYF
-	-	TRBV6-6	TRBJ2-7	TGTGCCAGCAGTCCAGTATCCTACGAGCAGTACTTC	CASSPVSYEQYF
-	-	TRBV2	TRBJ1-3	TGTGCCAGCGGTGGACAGAGAAACACCATATATTTT	CASGGQRNTIYF
-	-	TRBV9	TRBJ2-1	TGTGCCAGCAGCGTAGGGGCTAGCTCGGGTGAGCAGTTCTTC	CASSVGASSGEQFF
-	-	TRBV4-2	TRBJ2-1	TGTGCCAGCAGCCAAAAAGGGACTTACAATGAGCAGTTCTTC	CASSQKGTYNEQFF
TRBD1	-	TRBV7-9	TRBJ2-5	TGTGCCAGCAGCTTCGGCGGCTCTTGGGACAGACAAGAGACCCAGTACTTC	CASSFGGSWDRQETQYF
-	-	TRBV15	TRBJ2-2	TGTGCCACCAGCAGAACCAGGTCGAACACCGGGGAGCTGTTTTTT	CATSRTRSNTGELFF
-	once	TRBV6-6	TRBJ1-2	TGTGCCAGCACCCGAACGGTGAACTATGGCTACACCTTC	CASTRTVNYGYTF
TRBD2	-	TRBV19	TRBJ2-7	TGTGCCAGTAGGGGCGGGGGCTCCTACGAGCAGTACTTC	CASRGGGSYEQYF
TRBD1	-	TRBV5-1	TRBJ2-1	TGCGCCAGCAGCACACAGGGGCCGGACAATGAGCAGTTCTTC	CASSTQGPDNEQFF
-	-	TRBV28	TRBJ1-3	TGTGCCAGCAGTTTTGTCTCCCCTGAGGCTGGAAACACCATATATTTT	CASSFVSPEAGNTIYF
TRBD1	-	TRBV28	TRBJ2-7	TGTGCCAGCAGTTACATCCCGCCATCAGGGGGCGAGCAGTACTTC	CASSYIPPSGGEQYF
TRBD1	once	TRBV6-5	TRBJ1-1	TGTGCCAGCAGCACCCGACAGGGAAAAGTTACTGAAGCTTTCTTT	CASSTRQGKVTEAFF
-	-	TRBV5-6	TRBJ2-1	TGTGCCAGCCTACTGAGTCTAAGCTCCTACAATGAGCAGTTCTTC	CASLLSLSSYNEQFF
-	-	TRBV15	TRBJ1-5	TGTGCCACCAGCAGAGAGTTTTTCGGCAATCAGCCCCAGCATTTT	CATSREFFGNQPQHF
-	-	TRBV27	TRBJ2-3	TGTGCCAGCAAGCGACAGGCGAGTGCAGATACGCAGTATTTT	CASKRQASADTQYF
TRBD1	-	TRBV7-9	TRBJ1-1	TGTGCCAGCAGCTTAGGGGTTGGGACAGGGGGTTTCACTGAAGCTTTCTTT	CASSLGVGTGGFTEAFF
-	once	TRBV11-3	TRBJ2-7	TGTGCCAGCAGCAAAGGAAGGGGCCCTCCCTACGAGCAGTACTTC	CASSKGRGPPYEQYF
TRBD1	-	TRBV30	TRBJ2-5	TGTGCCTGGAGTTTCCGGGACAGGGAACAAGAGACCCAGTACTTC	CAWSFRDREQETQYF
-	-	TRBV5-4	TRBJ2-3	TGTGCCAGCACACCCCAGACGGGGGATACGCAGTATTTT	CASTPQTGDTQYF
TRBD2	once	TRBV4-1	TRBJ2-3	TGCGCCAGCAGCCAAGGAGGTGGGACTAGCGGACGCGGTATCACAGATACGCAGTATTTT	CASSQGGGTSGRGITDTQYF
TRBD2	-	TRBV10-3	TRBJ2-1	TGTGCCATCAGGCCAGCGGGGTACTACAATGAGCAGTTCTTC	CAIRPAGYYNEQFF